This is a list of T cell receptor beta chains from one sample in a study of blood T cell repertoires in COVID-19. Clones were sequenced by immunoSEQ multiplex PCR, and TCRdb holds only the in-frame ones, with some missing. The sample lists approximately 180,000 clones; approximately 80% were seen once. Material for sequencing was PBMCs or T cells enriched from blood (not recorded which). The source of these receptors is an older woman with acute COVID-19. The CDR3 runs from the conserved cysteine through the conserved F or W. The D gene is left open where the match is weak. Clone sizes are given selectively: once, few, many, or a class where the clone is expanded.

cdr3_length	v_call	j_call	d_call	clone_size	cdr3_aa	cdr3_nt
15	TRBV4-1	TRBJ2-1	TRBD2	NA	CASSPGLAEYNEQFF	TGCGCCAGCAGCCCGGGACTAGCGGAGTACAATGAGCAGTTCTTC
18	TRBV7-2	TRBJ2-1	TRBD2	NA	CASSLASGGWSSYNEQFF	TGTGCCAGCAGCTTGGCTAGCGGGGGCTGGAGCTCCTACAATGAGCAGTTCTTC
15	TRBV29-1	TRBJ2-5	NA	NA	CSVGPGLHRGETQYF	TGCAGCGTTGGGCCGGGACTTCATAGGGGAGAGACCCAGTACTTC
15	TRBV27	TRBJ1-3	NA	NA	CASSWGLNSGNTIYF	TGTGCCAGCAGTTGGGGACTGAACTCTGGAAACACCATATATTTT
13	TRBV11-2	TRBJ1-1	NA	NA	CASSLGRNAEAFF	TGTGCCAGCAGCTTAGGGAGGAATGCTGAAGCTTTCTTT
14	TRBV10-3	TRBJ1-4	NA	NA	CAISVGQGSEKLFF	TGTGCCATCAGTGTGGGGCAGGGGAGTGAAAAACTGTTTTTT
15	TRBV6-1	TRBJ2-7	NA	NA	CASSEAAAGPYEQYF	TGTGCCAGCAGTGAGGCCGCGGCGGGCCCCTACGAGCAGTACTTC
12	TRBV18	TRBJ2-5	NA	NA	CASSPAAETQYF	TGTGCCAGCTCACCAGCCGCGGAGACCCAGTACTTC
13	TRBV9	TRBJ2-2	NA	few	CASSNPGTGELFF	TGTGCCAGCAGCAACCCCGGCACCGGGGAGCTGTTTTTT
13	TRBV18	TRBJ1-2	TRBD1	NA	CASSPGQGAGYTF	TGTGCCAGCTCACCAGGCCAGGGGGCCGGCTACACCTTC
18	TRBV2	TRBJ2-1	TRBD2	NA	CASSEGLAGYWVLNEQFF	TGTGCCAGCAGTGAAGGGCTAGCGGGCTATTGGGTTCTAAATGAGCAGTTCTTC
14	TRBV5-1	TRBJ2-3	NA	NA	CASSFEVELGTQYF	TGCGCCAGCAGCTTCGAGGTGGAGCTGGGTACGCAGTATTTT
15	TRBV13	TRBJ2-5	TRBD1	NA	CASSRDDRDQETQYF	TGTGCCAGCAGCCGTGACGACAGGGACCAAGAGACCCAGTACTTC
13	TRBV21-1	TRBJ1-2	NA	NA	CASGGRAEYGYTF	TGTGCCAGCGGCGGCAGGGCAGAGTATGGCTACACCTTC
12	TRBV5-4	TRBJ1-1	NA	NA	CASSSSNTEAFF	TGTGCCAGCAGCTCGTCGAACACTGAAGCTTTCTTT
16	TRBV14	TRBJ2-1	TRBD2	NA	CASSRYVAGGWNEQFF	TGTGCCAGCAGCCGCTATGTAGCGGGAGGGTGGAATGAGCAGTTCTTC
15	TRBV2	TRBJ2-1	TRBD2	NA	CASSSSGRSSNEQFF	TGTGCCAGCAGCTCGAGCGGGAGAAGCTCCAATGAGCAGTTCTTC
17	TRBV7-8	TRBJ2-2	NA	NA	CASSLILAKGSTGELFF	TGTGCCAGCAGCTTAATCCTAGCGAAAGGGTCCACCGGGGAGCTGTTTTTT
15	TRBV19	TRBJ2-2	NA	NA	CASSIDRGNTGELFF	TGTGCCAGTAGTATAGATAGGGGGAACACCGGGGAGCTGTTTTTT
18	TRBV4-1	TRBJ1-1	NA	many	CASSQTPGQGAGNTEAFF	TGCGCCAGCAGCCAAACCCCCGGGCAGGGAGCGGGAAACACTGAAGCTTTCTTT
13	TRBV29-1	TRBJ2-5	NA	NA	CSVVGAGLETQYF	TGCAGCGTTGTGGGGGCAGGGCTAGAGACCCAGTACTTC
14	TRBV19	TRBJ2-2	NA	NA	CASSFSLGTGELFF	TGTGCCAGTAGTTTCTCTCTCGGCACCGGGGAGCTGTTTTTT